The present T cell receptor (beta chain) was sequenced within a study of control samples from healthy donors and cancer patients. This clone was observed a handful of times. The table came from immunoSEQ multiplex PCR; TCRdb's copy has only in-frame clones and leaves some out. The table records 65,000 to 100,000 clones, 91% of them present only once. The specimen sequenced was blood. The TCR was taken from a man in his forties or fifties in good health.

Written as DNA, the CDR3 is TGTGCCAGTAGTCCCGACAGGGTGATCAATGAGCAGTTCTTC. Protein product: CASSPDRVINEQFF. The chain combines TRBV19 with TRBJ2-1, with 7 positions matching TRBD1. The J segment lost 6 bases and the V segment lost 5 bases, leaving 7 bases of the junction unmatched. The length of the CDR3 is 14 residues. In germline, CDR1 is LNHDA, CDR2 SQIVND (reference sequence).